Included here is one TCR beta chain sequence, with context. There are a few counts of this clone. Its antigen remains undetermined. Base qualities are missing; no much larger clone stands one base away. The trial excluded patients who had a history of autoimmune disease or were on systemic immunosuppression. Peripheral blood for TCR sequencing was collected from all dose cohorts at baseline, on cycle 4 day 1, and on cycle 7 day 1. The samples were taken from a phase I, first-in-human, multicenter, open-label dose-escalation trial of ivuxolimab. The trial enrolled adults with locally advanced or metastatic head and neck squamous cell, hepatocellular, melanoma or renal cell carcinoma. Before TCR sequencing, CD4+ T cells and CD8+ T cells were sorted from peripheral blood as separate populations. This sample stems from a study of OX40 agonist ivuxolimab in advanced cancers. Regarding the research as a whole: Ivuxolimab was a fully human IgG2 agonistic monoclonal antibody targeting the costimulatory receptor OX40 (CD134). Intravenous ivuxolimab was administered to patients every 2 weeks at six dose levels: 0.01, 0.1, 0.3, 1.5, 3 and 10 mg/kg. Of the approximately 50 dose-escalation patients, hepatocellular carcinoma was present in approximately 20, melanoma in roughly 15, renal cell carcinoma in 9 and head and neck cancer in 9. The dose-escalation cohort was around 83% male with a mean age of approximately 60 years, ranging from 23 to 79. Patients were allowed to have had prior anti-PD-1, anti-PD-L1 or anti-CTLA-4 therapy, and more than 30% of the dose-escalation patients had previously received checkpoint inhibitors. Three dose-escalation patients achieved partial responses, one with hepatocellular carcinoma and two with cutaneous melanoma. Peripheral TCRbeta sequencing was intended to test whether TCR sequence diversity was altered and clonal T-cell expansion was caused by ivuxolimab. The paper describes the monotherapy dose-escalation part (N ≈ 52 patients) of the phase I trial of ivuxolimab.

To sequence the TCRbeta CDR3 region, genomic DNA was isolated from the sorted cells. The immunoSEQ Assay was used for sequencing of TCRbeta CDR3 regions. Held by TCRdb, this immuneACCESS table contains in-frame sequences only and omits some clones. Under half of the omission traces to an unresolved V gene where checked; the cause of the rest is unknown. This sample lists around 66,000 clones; around 87% were detected once. The top ten hold roughly a tenth of the sample. V loses 5 bases at its end and J loses 3 bases; junction bases beyond the gene matches: 7. The CDR3 goes from the cysteine to the phenylalanine over 15 residues. This entry keeps only the CDR3 DNA: 45 bases, framed from base 1. According to the germline V gene (reference sequence), CDR1 reads LNHDA and CDR2 reads SQIVND. Results the study describes overall, beyond this receptor: Low levels of normalized T-cell clonal expansion were also shown by some nonresponding patients. In the 0.1-3.0 mg/kg groups, partial responders had among the lowest normalized peripheral clonal expansion, particularly in CD8+ T cells. Antigen specificity was not determined for the clonally expanded peripheral T cells. At doses of 0.1 to 3.0 mg/kg, clonal expansion of both CD4+ and CD8+ blood T cells was observed from baseline to week 6. On average, CD8+ T cells showed more expanded clones than CD4+ T cells after ivuxolimab.

The chain was built from TRBV19 and TRBJ1-5; TRBD1 aligns with 7 central bases. The sample consisted of CD4+ or CD8+ T cells sorted from blood, taken in a trial of the OX40 agonist ivuxolimab. The receptor was derived from an adult with an advanced solid tumor such as melanoma, head and neck, liver or kidney cancer. The DNA sequence reads TGTGCCAGTAGTCCGGCGACAGGGCACAATCAGCCCCAGCATTTT. Its amino acids are CASSPATGHNQPQHF. Here the CDR3 is joined to the reference TRBV19 and TRBJ1-5 genes, and the full variable domain is: DGGITQSPKYLFRKEGQNVTLSCEQNLNHDAMYWYRQDPGQGLRLIYYSQIVNDFQKGDIAEGYSVSREKKESFPLTVTSAQKNPTAFYLCASSPATGHNQPQHFGDGTRLSIL.